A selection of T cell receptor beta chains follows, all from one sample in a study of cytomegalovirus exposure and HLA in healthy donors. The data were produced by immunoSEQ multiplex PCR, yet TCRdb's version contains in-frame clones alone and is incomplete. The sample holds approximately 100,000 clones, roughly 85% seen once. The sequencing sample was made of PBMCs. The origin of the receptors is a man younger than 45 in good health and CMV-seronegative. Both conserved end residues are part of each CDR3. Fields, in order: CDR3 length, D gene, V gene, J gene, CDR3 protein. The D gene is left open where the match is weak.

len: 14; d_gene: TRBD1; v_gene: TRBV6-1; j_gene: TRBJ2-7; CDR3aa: CASLKRQGPYEQYF
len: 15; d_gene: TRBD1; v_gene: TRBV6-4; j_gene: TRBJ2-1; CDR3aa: CASSVGQGDGNEQFF
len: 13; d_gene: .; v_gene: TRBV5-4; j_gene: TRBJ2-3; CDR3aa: CASRGGVTDTQYF
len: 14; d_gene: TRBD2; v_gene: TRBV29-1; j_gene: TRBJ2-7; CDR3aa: CSVELAGGRYEQYF
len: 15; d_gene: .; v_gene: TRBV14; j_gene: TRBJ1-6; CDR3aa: CASSQWPTGNSPLHF
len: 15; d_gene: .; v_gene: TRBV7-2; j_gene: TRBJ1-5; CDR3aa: CASSLGGGSNQPQHF
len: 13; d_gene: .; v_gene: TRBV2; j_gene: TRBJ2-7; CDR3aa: CASSPVGGGEQYF
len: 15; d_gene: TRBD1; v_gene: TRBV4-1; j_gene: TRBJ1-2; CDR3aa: CASSQVDRGNYGYTF
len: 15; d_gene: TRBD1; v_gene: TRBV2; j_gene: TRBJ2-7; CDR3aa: CASSEGQGDTYEQYF
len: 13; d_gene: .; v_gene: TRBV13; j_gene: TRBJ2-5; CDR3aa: CASSLAYQETQYF
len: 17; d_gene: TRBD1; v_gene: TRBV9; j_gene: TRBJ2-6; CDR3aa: CASSRGTGDSGANVLTF
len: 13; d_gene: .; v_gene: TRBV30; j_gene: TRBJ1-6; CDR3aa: CAWRTDRPWPLHF
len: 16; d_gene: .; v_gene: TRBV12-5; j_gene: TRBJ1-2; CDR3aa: CASGLPSGRGIYGYTF
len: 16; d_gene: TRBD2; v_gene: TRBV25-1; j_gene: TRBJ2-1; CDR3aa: CASRETGTSGNNEQFF
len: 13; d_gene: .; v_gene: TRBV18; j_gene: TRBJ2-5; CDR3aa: CATAQGFQETQYF
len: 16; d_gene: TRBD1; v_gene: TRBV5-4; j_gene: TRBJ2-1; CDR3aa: CASSLAQGVVVNEQFF
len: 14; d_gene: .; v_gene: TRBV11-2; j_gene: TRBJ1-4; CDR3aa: CASSGFGLFEKLFF
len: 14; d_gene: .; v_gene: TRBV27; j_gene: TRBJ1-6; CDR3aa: CASSLGQFNSPLHF
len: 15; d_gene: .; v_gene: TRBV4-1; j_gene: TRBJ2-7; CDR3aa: CASSQVVTGDYEQYF
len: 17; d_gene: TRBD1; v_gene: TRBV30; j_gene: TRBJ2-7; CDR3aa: CAWSGFDTGTGSDEQYF
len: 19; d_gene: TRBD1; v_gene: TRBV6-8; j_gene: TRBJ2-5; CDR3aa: CASSYCRRQGPPGDETQYF
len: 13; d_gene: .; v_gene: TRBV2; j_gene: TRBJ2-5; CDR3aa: CASSDGGQETQYF
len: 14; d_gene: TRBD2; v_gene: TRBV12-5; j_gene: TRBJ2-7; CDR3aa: CASGSTSGFYEQYF
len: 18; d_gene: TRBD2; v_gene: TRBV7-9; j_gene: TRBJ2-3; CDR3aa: CASSLPSTGGLSTDTQYF
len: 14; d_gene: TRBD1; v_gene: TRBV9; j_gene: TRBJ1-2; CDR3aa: CASSVDRDSYGYTF
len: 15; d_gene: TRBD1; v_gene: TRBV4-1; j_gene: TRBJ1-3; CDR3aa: CASSQQGAGGNTIYF
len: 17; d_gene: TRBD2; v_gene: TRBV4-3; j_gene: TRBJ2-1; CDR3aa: CASSQDRLAGLWNEQFF
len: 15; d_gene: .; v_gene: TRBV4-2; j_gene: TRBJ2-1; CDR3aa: CASSQDGRLHNEQFF